The TCR beta chain described here comes from a study of blood T cell repertoires in COVID-19. Study information: The samples span acute and convalescent COVID-19 from the United States, Italy and Spain. In each case, the material was cDNA or gDNA derived from T cells, B-cell-depleted T cells, or PBMCs.

Per the germline V gene, CDR1 is LNHDA and CDR2 is SQIVND (reference sequence). The CDR3 is made up of 16 amino acids. Trimming removed 5 bases from V and 0 bases from J; junction bases left unmatched: 4. Original processing notes: For nucleated cells, counts were estimated from reference gene primer amplification. Produced via immunoSEQ multiplex PCR; TCRdb's table is partial and in-frame only. Clonal size and the V and J genes are those of that table, whereas D and trimming came from the DNA. There are over 10,000 clones in the sample; 70% to 90% occur only once, and roughly 51% lies in the top ten. This clone was detected only once.

The genes are TRBV19 and TRBJ2-6; 7 bases are a match to TRBD1. The sequence derives from a man older than 75 with acute or convalescent COVID-19. Sequencing input: peripheral blood. CDR3 amino acids: CASSRDSSSGANVLTF. The DNA for the CDR3 is TGTGCCAGTAGTCGGGACAGCAGCTCTGGGGCCAACGTCCTGACTTTC.